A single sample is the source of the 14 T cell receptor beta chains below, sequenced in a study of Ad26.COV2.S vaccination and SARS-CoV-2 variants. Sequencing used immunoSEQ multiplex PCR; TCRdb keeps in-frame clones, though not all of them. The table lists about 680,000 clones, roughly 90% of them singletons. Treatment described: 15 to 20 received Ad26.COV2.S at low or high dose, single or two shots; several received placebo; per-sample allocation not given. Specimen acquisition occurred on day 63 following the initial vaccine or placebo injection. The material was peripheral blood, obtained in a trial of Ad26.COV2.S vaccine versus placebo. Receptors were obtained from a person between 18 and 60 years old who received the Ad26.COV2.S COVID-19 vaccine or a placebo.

CDR3 coding DNA: TGTGCCAGTAGTACCATGAGGGGACACCAAGAGACCCAGTACTTC. Amino acid sequence: CASSTMRGHQETQYF. The rearrangement links TRBV19 to TRBJ2-5; D is possibly TRBD1 or TRBD2 (5 bases each). There are 15 residues in the CDR3. Germline loops: CDR1 LNHDA, CDR2 SQIVND (reference sequence). V shed 4 bases and J shed 0 bases, with 12 bases lying between them.

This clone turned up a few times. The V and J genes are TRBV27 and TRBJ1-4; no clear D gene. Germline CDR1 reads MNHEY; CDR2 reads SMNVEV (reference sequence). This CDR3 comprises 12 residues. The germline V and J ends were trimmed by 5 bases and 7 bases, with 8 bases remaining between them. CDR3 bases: TGTGCCAGCAGTCCGGGAGGTGAAAAACTGTTTTTT. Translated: CASSPGGEKLFF.

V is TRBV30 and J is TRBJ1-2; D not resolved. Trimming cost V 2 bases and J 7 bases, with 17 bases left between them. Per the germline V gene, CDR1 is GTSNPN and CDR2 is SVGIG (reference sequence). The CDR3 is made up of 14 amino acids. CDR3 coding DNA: TGTGCCTGGAGTCCCCTACATGGTCAGGCTGGCTACACCTTC. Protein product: CAWSPLHGQAGYTF.

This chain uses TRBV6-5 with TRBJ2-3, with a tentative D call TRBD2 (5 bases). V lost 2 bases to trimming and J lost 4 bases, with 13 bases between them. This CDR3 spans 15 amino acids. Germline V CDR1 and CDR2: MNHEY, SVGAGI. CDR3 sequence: CASSYGAELADTQYF. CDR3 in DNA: TGTGCCAGCAGTTACGGAGCGGAACTAGCAGATACGCAGTATTTT.

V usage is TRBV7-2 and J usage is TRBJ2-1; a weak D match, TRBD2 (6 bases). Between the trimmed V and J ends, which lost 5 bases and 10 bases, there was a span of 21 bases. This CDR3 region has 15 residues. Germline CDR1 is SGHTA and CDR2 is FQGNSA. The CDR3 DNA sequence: TGTGCCAGCAGCCAGATAGCGGAACCCGGTCGGGAGCAGTTCTTC. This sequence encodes CASSQIAEPGREQFF.

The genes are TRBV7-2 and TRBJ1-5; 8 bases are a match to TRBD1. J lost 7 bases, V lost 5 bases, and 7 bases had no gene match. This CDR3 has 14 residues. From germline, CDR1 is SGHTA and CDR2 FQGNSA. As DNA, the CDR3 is TGTGCCAGCAGCGCTCCGGACAGGGCCCAGCCCCAGCATTTT. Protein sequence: CASSAPDRAQPQHF. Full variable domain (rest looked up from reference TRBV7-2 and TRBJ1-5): GAGVSQSPSNKVTEKGKDVELRCDPISGHTALYWYRQSLGQGLEFLIYFQGNSAPDKSGLPSDRFSAERTGGSVSTLTIQRTQQEDSAVYLCASSAPDRAQPQHFGDGTRLSIL.

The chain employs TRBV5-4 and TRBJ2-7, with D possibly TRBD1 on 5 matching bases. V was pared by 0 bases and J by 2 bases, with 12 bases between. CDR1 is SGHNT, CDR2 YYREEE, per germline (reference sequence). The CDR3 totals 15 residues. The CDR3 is CASSLAGFGPYEQYF. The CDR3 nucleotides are TGTGCCAGCAGCTTGGCAGGGTTTGGCCCCTACGAGCAGTACTTC.

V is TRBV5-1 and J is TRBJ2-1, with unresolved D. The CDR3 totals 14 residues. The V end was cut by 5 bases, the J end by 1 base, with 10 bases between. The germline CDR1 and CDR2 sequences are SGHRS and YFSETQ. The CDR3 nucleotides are TGCGCCAGCAGTCGGTCGTTATCCTACAATGAGCAGTTCTTC. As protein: CASSRSLSYNEQFF.

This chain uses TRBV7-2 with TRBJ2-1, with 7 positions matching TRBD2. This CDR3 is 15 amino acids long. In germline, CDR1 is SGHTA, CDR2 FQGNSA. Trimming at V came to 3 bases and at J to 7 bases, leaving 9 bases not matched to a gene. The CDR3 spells CASSFWGREGNEQFF. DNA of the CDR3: TGTGCCAGCAGCTTTTGGGGCAGGGAGGGTAATGAGCAGTTCTTC.

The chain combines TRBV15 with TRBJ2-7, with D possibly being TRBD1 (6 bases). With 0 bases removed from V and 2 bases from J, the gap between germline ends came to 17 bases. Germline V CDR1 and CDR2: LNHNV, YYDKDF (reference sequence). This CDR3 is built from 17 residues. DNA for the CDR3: TGTGCCACCAGCAGAGAAGGGGGTATCGGAATAACCTACGAGCAGTACTTC. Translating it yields CATSREGGIGITYEQYF. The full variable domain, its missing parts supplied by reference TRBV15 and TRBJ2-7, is DAMVIQNPRYQVTQFGKPVTLSCSQTLNHNVMYWYQQKSSQAPKLLFHYYDKDFNNEADTPDNFQSRRPNTSFCFLDIRSPGLGDTAMYLCATSREGGIGITYEQYFGPGTRLTVT.

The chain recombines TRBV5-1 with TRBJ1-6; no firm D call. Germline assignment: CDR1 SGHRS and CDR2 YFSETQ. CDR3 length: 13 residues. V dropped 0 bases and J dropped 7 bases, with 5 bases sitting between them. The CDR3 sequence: CASSLGPNSPLHF. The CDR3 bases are TGCGCCAGCAGCTTGGGGCCCAATTCACCCCTCCACTTT. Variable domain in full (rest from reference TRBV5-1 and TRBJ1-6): KAGVTQTPRYLIKTRGQQVTLSCSPISGHRSVSWYQQTPGQGLQFLFEYFSETQRNKGNFPGRFSGRQFSNSRSEMNVSTLELGDSALYLCASSLGPNSPLHFGNGTRLTVT.

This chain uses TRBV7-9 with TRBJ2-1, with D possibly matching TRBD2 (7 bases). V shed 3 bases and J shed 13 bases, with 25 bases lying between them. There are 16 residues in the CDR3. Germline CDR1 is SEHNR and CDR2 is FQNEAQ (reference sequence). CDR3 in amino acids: CASSFPIAGDKFQQFF. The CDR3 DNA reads TGTGCCAGCAGCTTCCCCATCGCGGGGGACAAATTCCAACAGTTCTTC.

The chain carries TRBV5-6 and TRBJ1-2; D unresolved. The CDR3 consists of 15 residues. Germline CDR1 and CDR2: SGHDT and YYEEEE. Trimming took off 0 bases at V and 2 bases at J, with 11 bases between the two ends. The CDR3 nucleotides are TGTGCCAGCAGCTTGGGTACGGGTTCGAACTATGGCTACACCTTC. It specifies CASSLGTGSNYGYTF.

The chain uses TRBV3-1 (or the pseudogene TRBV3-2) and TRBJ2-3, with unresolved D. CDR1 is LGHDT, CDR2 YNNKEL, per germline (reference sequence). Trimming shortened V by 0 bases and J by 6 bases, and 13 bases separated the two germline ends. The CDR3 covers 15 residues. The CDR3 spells CASSQDPQTQDTQYF. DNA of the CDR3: TGTGCCAGCAGCCAAGACCCGCAAACTCAGGATACGCAGTATTTT.